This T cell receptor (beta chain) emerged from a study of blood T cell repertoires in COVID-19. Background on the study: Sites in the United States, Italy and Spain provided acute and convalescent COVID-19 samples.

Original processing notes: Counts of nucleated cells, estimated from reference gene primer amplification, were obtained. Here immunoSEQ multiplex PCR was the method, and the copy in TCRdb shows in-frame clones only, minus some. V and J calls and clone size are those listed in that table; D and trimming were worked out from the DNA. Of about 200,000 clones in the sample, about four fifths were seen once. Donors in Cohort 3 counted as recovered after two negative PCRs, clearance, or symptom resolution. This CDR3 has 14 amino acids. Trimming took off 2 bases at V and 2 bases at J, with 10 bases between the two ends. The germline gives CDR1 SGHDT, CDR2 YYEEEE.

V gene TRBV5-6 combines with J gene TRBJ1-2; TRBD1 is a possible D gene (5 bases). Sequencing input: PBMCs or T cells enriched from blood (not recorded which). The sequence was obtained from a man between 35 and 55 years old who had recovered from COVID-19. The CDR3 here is CASSFGHPNYGYTF. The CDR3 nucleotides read TGTGCCAGCAGCTTTGGACACCCAAACTATGGCTACACCTTC.